The 11 T cell receptor beta chains below were found in one sample sequenced in a study of cytomegalovirus exposure and HLA in healthy donors. The PCR contained 60 Vbeta and 13 Jbeta primers. The assay was immunoSEQ multiplex PCR, and TCRdb's table has in-frame clones only and misses some. The sample has 140,000 to 150,000 clones; approximately 79% are singletons. Sequenced sample: PBMCs. The source is a woman aged 25 to 39 in good health and CMV-seronegative.

The chain combines TRBV6-1 with TRBJ1-1, with D perhaps TRBD1 (5 bases). Trimming pared 3 bases from V and 0 bases from J, leaving 5 bases between. Germline V CDR1 and CDR2: MNHNS, SASEGT. This CDR3 region has 13 residues. DNA of the CDR3: TGTGCCAGCAGTGAGACAGTGAACACTGAAGCTTTCTTT. Amino acids: CASSETVNTEAFF.

The chain links TRBV9 to TRBJ1-1; 9 bases map to TRBD1. The germline CDR1 and CDR2 sequences are SGDLS and YYNGEE. There are 15 residues in the CDR3. The trim removed 1 base at V and 4 bases at J, leaving 5 bases unmatched. CDR3 nucleotides: TGTGCCAGCAGCGTATTTTGGGACAGGGCCACTGAAGCTTTCTTT. This gives the protein CASSVFWDRATEAFF. The whole variable domain, remainder taken from reference TRBV9 and TRBJ1-1, is DSGVTQTPKHLITATGQRVTLRCSPRSGDLSVYWYQQSLDQGLQFLIQYYNGEERAKGNILERFSAQQFPDLHSELNLSSLELGDSALYFCASSVFWDRATEAFFGQGTRLTVV.

This sequence joins TRBV7-9 and TRBJ2-7, with D possibly TRBD2 on 5 matching bases. Trimming stripped 5 bases from V and 6 bases from J, with 14 bases between. The CDR3 has 13 amino acids. Germline lookup yields CDR1 SEHNR and CDR2 FQNEAQ (reference sequence). CDR3 in DNA: TGTGCCAGCAGCCTACCCATAGGAGGCGAGCAGTACTTC. Translated, it gives CASSLPIGGEQYF.

The V gene is TRBV5-6, the J gene TRBJ1-2; the match to TRBD1 covers 8 bases. V lost 4 bases and J lost 7; bases outside the gene matches: 12. Germline assignment: CDR1 SGHDT and CDR2 YYEEEE. The CDR3 consists of 15 residues. The CDR3 protein is CASSTSGGARSGYTF. The CDR3 nucleotides read TGTGCCAGCAGCACCTCAGGGGGCGCCAGGTCTGGCTACACCTTC.

This CDR3 reads CASSSGGPNSGNTIYF. CDR3 in DNA: TGTGCCAGCAGCTCTGGAGGCCCGAACTCTGGAAACACCATATATTTT. The V call is TRBV2, the J call TRBJ1-3; D is unclear. Germline V gene data show CDR1 as SNHLY and CDR2 as FYNNEI. CDR3 length equals 16 residues. The V and J ends lost 6 bases and 0 bases respectively, with 15 bases between them.

This rearrangement joins TRBV7-6 to TRBJ2-1; 11 bases match TRBD2. The length of the CDR3 is 15 residues. V lost 5 bases, J lost 9 bases, and 9 bases stayed unmatched. Germline values: CDR1 SGHVS, CDR2 FNYEAQ. The CDR3, as DNA: TGTGCCAGCAGCCGGTTTAGCGGGGGGGCGGGTGAGCAGTTCTTC. Amino acid sequence: CASSRFSGGAGEQFF.

J is TRBJ2-7 and V is TRBV6-5; TRBD2 matches 8 bases. The V gene's germline CDR1 is MNHEY and CDR2 SVGAGI. V gave up 4 bases and J gave up 5 bases; unmatched junction bases: 7. CDR3 length equals 14 residues. CDR3 bases: TGTGCCAGCAGTTCCTTCGGGAGGGTTCACGAGCAGTACTTC. It codes for CASSSFGRVHEQYF.

The chain is built from TRBV5-1 and TRBJ2-1; 13 nucleotides line up with TRBD2. With 4 bases clipped from V and 4 bases from J, the junction kept 5 bases outside the gene matches. Looked up from germline, CDR1 is SGHRS and CDR2 is YFSETQ. This CDR3 is 16 amino acids long. CDR3 sequence: CASSPGTSGVYNEQFF. The CDR3 bases are TGCGCCAGCAGCCCTGGGACTAGCGGGGTTTACAATGAGCAGTTCTTC.

The gene calls are TRBV9 and TRBJ2-1; TRBD2 aligns across 12 bases. V lost 0 bases and J lost 4; bases outside the gene matches: 2. The CDR3 spans 16 residues. Germline lookup yields CDR1 SGDLS and CDR2 YYNGEE. CDR3 sequence: CASSVDGLAGYNEQFF. The CDR3 nucleotides are TGTGCCAGCAGCGTAGACGGACTAGCGGGATACAATGAGCAGTTCTTC.

This clone was recorded a few times. This chain joins TRBV2 and TRBJ1-6; D possibly corresponds to TRBD1 (5 bases). Trimming stripped 6 bases from V and 3 bases from J, with 12 bases between. Germline values: CDR1 SNHLY, CDR2 FYNNEI. CDR3 length: 15 residues. The CDR3 protein is CASRDGGGYNSPLHF. The CDR3 nucleotides read TGTGCCAGCAGGGACGGGGGGGGCTATAATTCACCCCTCCACTTT. The full variable domain, its missing parts supplied by reference TRBV2 and TRBJ1-6, is EPEVTQTPSHQVTQMGQEVILRCVPISNHLYFYWYRQILGQKVEFLVSFYNNEISEKSEIFDDQFSVERPDGSNFTLKIRSTKLEDSAMYFCASRDGGGYNSPLHFGNGTRLTVT.

V usage is TRBV2 and J usage is TRBJ1-1; D may be TRBD1 (5 bases). The CDR3 has 13 residues. From germline, CDR1 is SNHLY and CDR2 FYNNEI. With 4 bases removed from V and 0 bases from J, the gap between germline ends came to 6 bases. The CDR3 DNA reads TGTGCCAGCAGTGGACAGCTGAACACTGAAGCTTTCTTT. Its protein is CASSGQLNTEAFF.